This T cell receptor beta chain comes out of a study of blood T cell repertoires in COVID-19. Study-wide context: Samples representing acute and convalescent COVID-19 were sourced from the United States, Italy and Spain. Sample material is recorded as cDNA or gDNA derived from T cells, B-cell-depleted T cells, or PBMCs.

Produced via immunoSEQ multiplex PCR; TCRdb's table is partial and in-frame only. The sample lists hundreds of thousands of clones; more than 75% were seen once. Cohorts were assigned according to the clinical history that participants reported. The CDR3 spans 18 residues. The V gene is TRBV21-1, the J gene TRBJ2-7; the DNA was not compared with TRBD2, the D call given in the table. TRBV21-1 is flagged as a pseudogene. The sequenced material came from PBMCs or T cells enriched from blood (not recorded which). The source is a woman aged 55-69 years in a cohort exposed to, infected with or recovered from COVID-19 (not recorded which). For the CDR3, the DNA is TGTGCCAGCAGCCCCGGCCGCCTACTAGCGGGGATTAACTACGAGCAGTACTTC. Translating it yields CASSPGRLLAGINYEQYF.